This T cell receptor beta chain was captured by sequencing in a study of T cell responses to AZD1222 COVID-19 vaccine. General observations from the study: Donors, mostly white British, included more females; clonal diversity was possibly underestimated.

Profiled with immunoSEQ multiplex PCR; TCRdb holds only in-frame clones, not every one. The repertoire holds 150,000 to 200,000 clones, with more than 85% as singletons. V lost 0 bases to trimming and J lost 4 bases, with 6 bases between them. CDR3 length equals 13 residues. Germline lookup yields CDR1 SGHRS and CDR2 YFSETQ. Regarding this clone: Its antigen is still unknown.

This material consisted of peripheral blood, taken on day 0 of AZD1222 vaccination. The TCR sequence derives from an adult in good health. The chain is built from TRBV5-1 and TRBJ2-3; D call uncertain. In DNA, the CDR3 is TGCGCCAGCAGCTTGGTAGGGTCAGATACGCAGTATTTT. It is translated as CASSLVGSDTQYF.